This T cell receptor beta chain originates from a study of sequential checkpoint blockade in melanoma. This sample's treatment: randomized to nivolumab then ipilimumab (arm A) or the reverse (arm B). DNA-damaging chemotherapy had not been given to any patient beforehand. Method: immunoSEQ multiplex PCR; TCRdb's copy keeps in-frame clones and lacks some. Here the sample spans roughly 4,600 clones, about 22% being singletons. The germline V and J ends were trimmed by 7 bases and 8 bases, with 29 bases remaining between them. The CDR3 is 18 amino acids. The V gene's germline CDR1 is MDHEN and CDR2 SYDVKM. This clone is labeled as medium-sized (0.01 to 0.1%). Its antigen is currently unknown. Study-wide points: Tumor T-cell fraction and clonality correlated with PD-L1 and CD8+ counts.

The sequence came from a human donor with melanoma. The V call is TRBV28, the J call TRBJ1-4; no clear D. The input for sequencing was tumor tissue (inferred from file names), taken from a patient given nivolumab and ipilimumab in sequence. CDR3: CASTHNGRRAAGREKLFF. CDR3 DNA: TGTGCCAGCACCCATAATGGGCGGCGGGCAGCCGGGCGGGAAAAACTGTTTTTT.